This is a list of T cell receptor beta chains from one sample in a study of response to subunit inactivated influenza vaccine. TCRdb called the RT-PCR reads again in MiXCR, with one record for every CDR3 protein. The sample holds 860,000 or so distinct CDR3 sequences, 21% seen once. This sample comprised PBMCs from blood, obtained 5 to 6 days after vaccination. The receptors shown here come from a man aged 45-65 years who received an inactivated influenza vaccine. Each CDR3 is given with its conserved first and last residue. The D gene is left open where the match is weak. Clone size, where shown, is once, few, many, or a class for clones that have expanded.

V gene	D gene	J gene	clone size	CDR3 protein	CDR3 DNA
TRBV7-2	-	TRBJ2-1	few	CASSYSGGAGNEQFF	TGTGCCAGCAGCTATAGCGGAGGGGCGGGGAATGAGCAGTTCTTC
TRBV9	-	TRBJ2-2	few	CASSVGPTGELFF	TGTGCCAGCAGCGTAGGTCCCACCGGGGAGCTGTTTTTT
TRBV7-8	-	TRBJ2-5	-	CASSRGRTGQETQYF	TGTGCCAGCAGCCGGGGCCGCACAGGACAAGAGACCCAGTACTTC
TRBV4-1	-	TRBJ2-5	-	CASSQASFQETQYF	TGCGCCAGCAGCCAGGCCTCCTTCCAAGAGACCCAGTACTTC
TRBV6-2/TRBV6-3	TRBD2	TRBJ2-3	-	CASRTSGRAGSQYF	TGTGCCAGCAGGACTAGCGGGAGGGCGGGGTCGCAGTATTTT
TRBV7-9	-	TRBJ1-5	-	CASSDSSNQPQHF	TGTGCCAGCAGCGACAGTAGCAATCAGCCCCAGCATTTT
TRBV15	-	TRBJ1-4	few	CATSREGQTNEKLFF	TGTGCCACCAGCAGAGAGGGACAAACTAATGAAAAACTGTTTTTT
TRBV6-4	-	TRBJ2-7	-	CASSDSSGTKQYF	TGTGCCAGCAGTGACTCGTCGGGGACCAAGCAGTACTTC
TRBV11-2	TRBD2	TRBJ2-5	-	CASSRRLAGGPETQYF	TGTGCCAGCAGCCGCAGACTAGCGGGGGGTCCAGAGACCCAGTACTTC
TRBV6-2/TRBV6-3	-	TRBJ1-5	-	CASSYSGLGASNQPQHF	TGTGCCAGCAGTTACTCTGGGCTGGGGGCCAGCAATCAGCCCCAGCATTTT
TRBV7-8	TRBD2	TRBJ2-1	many	CASSQGLDRNNEQFF	TGTGCCAGCAGCCAAGGACTAGACCGAAACAATGAGCAGTTCTTC
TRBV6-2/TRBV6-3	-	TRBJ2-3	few	CASSYYPDGRYDDTQYF	TGTGCCAGCAGTTACTACCCGGACGGACGTTACGATGATACGCAGTATTTT
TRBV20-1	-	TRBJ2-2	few	CSARARTNTGELFF	TGCAGTGCTAGAGCCCGCACGAACACCGGGGAGCTGTTTTTT
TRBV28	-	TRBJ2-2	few	CASSSSHYTGELFF	TGTGCCAGCAGTTCCTCTCATTACACCGGGGAGCTGTTTTTT
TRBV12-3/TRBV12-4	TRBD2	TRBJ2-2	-	CASSWIPGGPDTGELFF	TGTGCCAGCAGCTGGATACCGGGGGGGCCAGACACCGGGGAGCTGTTTTTT
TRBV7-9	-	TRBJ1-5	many	CASSLEGGSQPQHF	TGTGCCAGCAGCTTAGAAGGTGGGAGTCAGCCCCAGCATTTT
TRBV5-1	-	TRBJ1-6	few	CASSLSGGNSPLHF	TGCGCCAGCAGCTTAAGTGGCGGTAATTCACCCCTCCACTTT
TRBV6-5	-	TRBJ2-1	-	CASSYVRASRRDEQFF	TGTGCCAGCAGTTACGTAAGGGCCTCGCGACGGGATGAGCAGTTCTTC
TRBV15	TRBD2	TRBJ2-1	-	CATSGLAGIYNEQFF	TGTGCCACCAGCGGACTAGCGGGGATCTACAATGAGCAGTTCTTC
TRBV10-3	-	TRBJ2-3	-	CAISSTEGDTQYF	TGTGCCATCAGCTCGACGGAGGGAGATACGCAGTATTTT
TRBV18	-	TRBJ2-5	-	CASSPPVSQETQYF	TGTGCCAGCTCACCACCGGTCAGCCAAGAGACCCAGTACTTC
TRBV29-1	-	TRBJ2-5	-	CSVEDESGYPGETQYF	TGCAGCGTTGAAGATGAGTCGGGATACCCTGGGGAGACCCAGTACTTC
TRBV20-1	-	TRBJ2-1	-	CSARDLGKEVNEQFF	TGCAGTGCTAGAGATCTGGGGAAGGAGGTGAATGAGCAGTTCTTC
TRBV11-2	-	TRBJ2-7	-	CASSRPEEGAYEQYF	TGTGCCAGCAGCCGCCCGGAGGAGGGGGCCTACGAGCAGTACTTC
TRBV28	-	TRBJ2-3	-	CASRGQTDTQYF	TGTGCCAGCAGGGGACAAACAGATACGCAGTATTTT
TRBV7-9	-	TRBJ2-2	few	CASSLFGDTGELFF	TGTGCCAGCAGCTTATTCGGGGACACCGGGGAGCTGTTTTTT
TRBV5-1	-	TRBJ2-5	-	CASSFGRPQETQYF	TGCGCCAGCAGCTTTGGACGACCACAAGAGACCCAGTACTTC
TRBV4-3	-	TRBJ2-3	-	CASSQANGEDTQYF	TGCGCCAGCAGCCAAGCAAACGGCGAAGATACGCAGTATTTT
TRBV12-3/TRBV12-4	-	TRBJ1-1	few	CASSLSGLRTEAFF	TGTGCCAGCAGTTTATCGGGTTTGAGGACTGAAGCTTTCTTT
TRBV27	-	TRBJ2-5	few	CASSSYTPETQYF	TGTGCCAGCAGTTCGTATACCCCGGAGACCCAGTACTTC
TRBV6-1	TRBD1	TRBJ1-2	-	CASSVSGQGGTYGYTF	TGTGCCAGCAGTGTCTCAGGACAGGGGGGCACCTATGGCTACACCTTC
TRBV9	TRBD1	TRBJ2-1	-	CASSSADRGPEQFF	TGTGCCAGCAGCTCCGCCGACAGGGGGCCTGAGCAGTTCTTC
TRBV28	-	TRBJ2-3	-	CASSTSTATDTQYF	-
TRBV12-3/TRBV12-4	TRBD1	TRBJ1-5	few	CASSPTGVQPQHF	TGTGCCAGCAGTCCGACAGGGGTCCAGCCCCAGCATTTT
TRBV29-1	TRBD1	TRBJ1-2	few	CSVGKGAAGYTF	TGCAGCGTTGGGAAGGGGGCGGCGGGCTACACCTTC
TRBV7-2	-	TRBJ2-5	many	CASSLGPGETQYF	TGTGCCAGCAGCTTAGGACCCGGGGAGACCCAGTACTTC
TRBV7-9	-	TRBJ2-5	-	CASSYDLTGTQYF	TGTGCCAGCAGCTACGACCTGACGGGGACCCAGTACTTC
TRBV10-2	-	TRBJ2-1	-	CASREQINEQFF	TGCGCCAGCAGGGAACAGATCAATGAGCAGTTCTTC
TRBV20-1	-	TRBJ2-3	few	CSARVQSRTDTQYF	TGCAGTGCTAGAGTTCAGAGCCGCACAGATACGCAGTATTTT
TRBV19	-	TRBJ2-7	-	CASSIPTSSGRSYEQYF	TGTGCCAGTAGTATTCCCACCTCGTCCGGACGCTCCTACGAGCAGTACTTC